Listed below are T cell receptor beta chains from one sample, sequenced in a study of identical twins. TCRdb reanalysed the 5' RACE reads using MiXCR and keeps one entry per CDR3 protein. The sample holds 550,000 to 800,000 distinct CDR3 sequences, roughly 6.6% seen once. These data were also filed under a second study, of yellow fever vaccine responses in identical twins.

Input material: PBMCs. Source of these receptors: a young woman in good health. The CDR3 runs from the conserved cysteine through the conserved F or W. The order of the fields is D gene, clone size, J gene, V gene, CDR3 protein, CDR3 DNA. D genes are given only for firm matches. The size entry is marked missing in some rows and otherwise reads once, few, many or a size class.

>TRBD1|.|TRBJ2-7|TRBV20-1
CSAALNRGPYEQYF
TGCAGTGCTGCCCTTAACAGGGGACCTTACGAGCAGTACTTC
>.|.|TRBJ1-5|TRBV10-2
CASSESGQTNQPQHF
TGCGCCAGCAGTGAGTCGGGACAAACTAATCAGCCCCAGCATTTT
>.|many|TRBJ2-7|TRBV7-2
CASSLSYGAQSPEQYF
TGTGCCAGCAGCTTAAGTTACGGGGCGCAGTCCCCTGAGCAGTACTTC
>.|.|TRBJ2-7|TRBV28
CASSFNQAPSYEQYF
TGTGCCAGCAGTTTTAATCAGGCCCCCTCCTACGAGCAGTACTTC
>.|many|TRBJ1-1|TRBV12-3/TRBV12-4
CASSPVRAMNTEAFF
TGTGCCAGCAGTCCGGTCAGGGCGATGAACACTGAAGCTTTCTTT
>.|.|TRBJ2-3|TRBV28
CASSGGATDTQYF
TGTGCCAGCAGTGGGGGAGCGACAGATACGCAGTATTTT
>TRBD1|.|TRBJ1-2|TRBV5-1
CASSLLTGTNYGYTF
TGCGCCAGCAGCCTATTGACAGGGACTAACTATGGCTACACCTTC
>.|many|TRBJ2-2|TRBV25-1
CASHPHTANTGELFF
TGTGCCAGCCACCCGCACACCGCGAACACCGGGGAGCTGTTTTTT
>.|.|TRBJ2-3|TRBV5-1
CASSLEVIRTDTQYF
TGCGCCAGCAGCTTGGAGGTTATCAGGACAGATACGCAGTATTTT
>.|.|TRBJ2-7|TRBV2
CASSEGRLSYEQYF
TGTGCCAGCAGTGAGGGACGCCTCTCCTACGAGCAGTACTTC
>TRBD1|few|TRBJ2-4|TRBV2
CASSQGVGSKNIQYF
TGTGCCAGCAGCCAGGGGGTCGGTTCCAAAAACATTCAGTACTTC
>.|.|TRBJ1-2|TRBV3-1
CATTLQGKGGYTF
TGTGCCACCACGTTACAAGGGAAAGGTGGCTACACCTTC
>.|few|TRBJ1-5|TRBV2
CASSEGGRPQHF
TGTGCCAGCAGTGAGGGGGGGAGGCCCCAGCATTTT
>.|many|TRBJ2-7|TRBV20-1
CSAVRITEQYF
TGCAGTGCCGTCAGGATAACCGAGCAGTACTTC
>.|few|TRBJ2-1|TRBV7-3
CASSHGTPGSYNEQFF
TGTGCCAGCAGCCACGGGACTCCCGGCTCCTACAATGAGCAGTTCTTC
>TRBD2|few|TRBJ2-1|TRBV5-1
CASSFGTSLLKQYNEQFF
TGCGCCAGCAGCTTCGGGACTAGCCTACTAAAGCAATACAATGAGCAGTTCTTC
>TRBD2|few|TRBJ2-1|TRBV20-1
CSARGSSGADSYNEQFF
TGCAGTGCTAGAGGATCTAGCGGGGCGGACTCCTACAATGAGCAGTTCTTC
>.|few|TRBJ1-3|TRBV5-1
CASSRVFGGPGNTIYF
TGCGCCAGCAGCCGGGTATTCGGGGGACCTGGAAACACCATATATTTT
>.|.|TRBJ2-3|TRBV7-8
CASSLPFSGSTDTQYF
TGTGCCAGCAGCTTACCCTTTAGCGGCTCGACAGATACGCAGTATTTT
>.|.|TRBJ2-7|TRBV7-9
CASSLNPLGEQYF
TGTGCCAGCAGCTTAAATCCCTTAGGCGAGCAGTACTTC
>TRBD2|.|TRBJ2-1|TRBV27
CASSSRASGATYNEQFF
TGTGCCAGCAGTTCACGGGCTAGCGGAGCAACCTACAATGAGCAGTTCTTC
>TRBD2|few|TRBJ2-1|TRBV4-1
CASSQDFAASGHNEQFF
TGCGCCAGCAGCCAAGATTTCGCGGCTAGCGGTCACAATGAGCAGTTCTTC
>.|few|TRBJ2-2|TRBV3-1
CASSQDYRVLDTGELFF
TGTGCCAGCAGCCAAGACTACAGGGTGCTGGACACCGGGGAGCTGTTTTTT
>.|many|TRBJ1-1|TRBV5-1
CASSFAYRAGTEAFF
TGCGCCAGCAGCTTTGCGTACAGGGCCGGCACTGAAGCTTTCTTT
>TRBD2|.|TRBJ2-1|TRBV6-1
CASRTTSGGTNEQFF
TGTGCCAGCAGAACCACTAGCGGGGGGACCAATGAGCAGTTCTTC
>.|many|TRBJ2-5|TRBV5-1
CASSPLAGPQETQYF
TGCGCCAGCAGCCCCTTGGCCGGGCCCCAAGAGACCCAGTACTTC
>.|.|TRBJ2-4|TRBV28
CASSLGGTIAKNIQYF
TGTGCCAGCAGTTTAGGTGGCACTATAGCCAAAAACATTCAGTACTTC
>.|few|TRBJ2-1|TRBV24-1
CATSDPRPLGVNEQFF
TGTGCCACCAGTGACCCGCGGCCGTTGGGGGTCAATGAGCAGTTCTTC
>TRBD2|.|TRBJ2-5|TRBV20-1
CSAKREEETQYF
TGCAGTGCCAAGCGGGAGGAAGAGACCCAGTACTTC
>.|.|TRBJ2-7|TRBV12-3/TRBV12-4
CASTRRDNSYEQYF
TGTGCCAGCACCCGGAGGGACAACTCCTACGAGCAGTACTTC
>TRBD2|.|TRBJ2-5|TRBV5-6
CASSKRLAGEQETQYF
TGTGCCAGCAGCAAACGACTAGCGGGGGAGCAAGAGACCCAGTACTTC
>.|many|TRBJ1-6|TRBV5-1
CASRNPGQNNSPLHF
TGCGCCAGCCGCAACCCCGGACAGAATAATTCACCCCTCCACTTT
>.|.|TRBJ2-3|TRBV10-1
CASSELVGPHTDTQYF
TGCGCCAGCAGTGAACTGGTGGGACCACACACAGATACGCAGTATTTT